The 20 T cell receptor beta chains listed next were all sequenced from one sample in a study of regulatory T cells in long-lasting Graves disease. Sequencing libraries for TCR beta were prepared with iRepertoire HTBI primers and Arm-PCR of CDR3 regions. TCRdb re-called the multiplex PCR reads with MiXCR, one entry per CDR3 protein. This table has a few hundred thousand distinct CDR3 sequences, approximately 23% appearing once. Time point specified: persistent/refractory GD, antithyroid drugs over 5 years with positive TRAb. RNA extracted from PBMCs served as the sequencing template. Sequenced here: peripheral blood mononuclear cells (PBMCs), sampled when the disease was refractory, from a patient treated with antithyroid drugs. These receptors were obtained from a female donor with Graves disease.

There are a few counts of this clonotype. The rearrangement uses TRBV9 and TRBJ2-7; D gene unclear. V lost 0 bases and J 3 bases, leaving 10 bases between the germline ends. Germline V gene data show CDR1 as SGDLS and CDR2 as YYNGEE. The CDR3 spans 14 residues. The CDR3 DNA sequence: TGTGCCAGCAGCGTAGGGGCTCAAGGCTACGAGCAGTACTTC. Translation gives CASSVGAQGYEQYF. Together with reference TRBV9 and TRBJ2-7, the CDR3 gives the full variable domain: DSGVTQTPKHLITATGQRVTLRCSPRSGDLSVYWYQQSLDQGLQFLIQYYNGEERAKGNILERFSAQQFPDLHSELNLSSLELGDSALYFCASSVGAQGYEQYFGPGTRLTVT.

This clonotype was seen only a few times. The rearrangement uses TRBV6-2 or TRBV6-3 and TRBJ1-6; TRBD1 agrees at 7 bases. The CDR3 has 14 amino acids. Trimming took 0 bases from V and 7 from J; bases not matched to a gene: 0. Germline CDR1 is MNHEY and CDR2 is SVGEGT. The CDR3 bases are TGTGCCAGCAGTTACTCGACAGGGAATTCACCCCTCCACTTT. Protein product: CASSYSTGNSPLHF.

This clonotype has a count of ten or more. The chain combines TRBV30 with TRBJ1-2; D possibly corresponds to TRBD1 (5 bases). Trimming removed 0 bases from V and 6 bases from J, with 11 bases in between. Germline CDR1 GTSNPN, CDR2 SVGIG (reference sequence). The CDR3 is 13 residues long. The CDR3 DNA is TGTGCCTGGAGTGTCACAGGAAGGGATGGCTACACCTTC. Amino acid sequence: CAWSVTGRDGYTF.

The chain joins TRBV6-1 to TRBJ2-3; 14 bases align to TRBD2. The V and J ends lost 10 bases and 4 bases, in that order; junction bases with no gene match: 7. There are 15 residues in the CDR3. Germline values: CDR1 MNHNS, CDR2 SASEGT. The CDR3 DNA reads TGTGCCATCGCGGGACTAGCGGGAGTTTCAGATACGCAGTATTTT. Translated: CAIAGLAGVSDTQYF.

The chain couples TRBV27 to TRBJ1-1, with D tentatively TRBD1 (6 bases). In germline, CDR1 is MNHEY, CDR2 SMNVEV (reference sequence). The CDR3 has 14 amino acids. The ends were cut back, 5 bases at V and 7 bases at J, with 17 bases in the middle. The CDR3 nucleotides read TGTGCCAGCAGTCCGAGGGGGAGGGGTGATGAAGCTTTCTTT. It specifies CASSPRGRGDEAFF.

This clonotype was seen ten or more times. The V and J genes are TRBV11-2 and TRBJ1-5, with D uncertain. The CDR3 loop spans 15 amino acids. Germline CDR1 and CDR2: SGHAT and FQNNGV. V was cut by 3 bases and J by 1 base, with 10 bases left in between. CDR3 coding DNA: TGTGCCAGCAGCTTGGAAGGGTGGAGCAATCAGCCCCAGCATTTT. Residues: CASSLEGWSNQPQHF.

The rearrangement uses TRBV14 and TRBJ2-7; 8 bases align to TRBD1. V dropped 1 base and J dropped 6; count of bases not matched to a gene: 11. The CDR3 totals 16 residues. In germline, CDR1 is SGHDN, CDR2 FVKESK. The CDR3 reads CASSQGGTGRYREQYF. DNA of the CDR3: TGTGCCAGCAGCCAAGGAGGGACAGGACGGTATCGCGAGCAGTACTTC.

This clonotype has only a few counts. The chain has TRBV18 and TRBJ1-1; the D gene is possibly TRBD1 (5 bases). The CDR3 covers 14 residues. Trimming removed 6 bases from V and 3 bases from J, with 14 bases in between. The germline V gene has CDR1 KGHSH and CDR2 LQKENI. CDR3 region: CASSATGGDTEAFF. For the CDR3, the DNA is TGTGCCAGCTCTGCTACAGGAGGGGACACTGAAGCTTTCTTT.

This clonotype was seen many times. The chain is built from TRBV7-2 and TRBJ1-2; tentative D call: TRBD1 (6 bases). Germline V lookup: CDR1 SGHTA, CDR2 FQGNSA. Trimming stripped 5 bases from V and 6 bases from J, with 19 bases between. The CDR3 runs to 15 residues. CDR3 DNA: TGTGCCAGCAGCCTGACGGACAGCGCGATTAATGGCTACACCTTC. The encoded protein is CASSLTDSAINGYTF.

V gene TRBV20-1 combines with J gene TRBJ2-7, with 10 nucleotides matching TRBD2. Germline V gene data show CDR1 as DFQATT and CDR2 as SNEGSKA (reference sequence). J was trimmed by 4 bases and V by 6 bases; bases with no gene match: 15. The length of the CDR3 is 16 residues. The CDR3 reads CSALPVPGLANYEQYF. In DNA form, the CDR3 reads TGCAGTGCCCTACCCGTACCGGGACTAGCGAATTACGAGCAGTACTTC.

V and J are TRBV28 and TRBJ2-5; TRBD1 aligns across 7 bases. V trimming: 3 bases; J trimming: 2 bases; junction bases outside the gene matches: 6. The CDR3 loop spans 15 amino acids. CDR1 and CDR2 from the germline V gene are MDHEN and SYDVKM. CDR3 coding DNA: TGTGCCAGCAGTTTCCCGGGACAGTCTCAAGAGACCCAGTACTTC. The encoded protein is CASSFPGQSQETQYF.

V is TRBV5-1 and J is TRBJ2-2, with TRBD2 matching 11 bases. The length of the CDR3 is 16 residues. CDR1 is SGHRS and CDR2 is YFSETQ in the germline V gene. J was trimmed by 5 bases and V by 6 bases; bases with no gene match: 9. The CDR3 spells CASINTSGRKTGELFF. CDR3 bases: TGCGCCAGCATAAATACTAGCGGGAGAAAAACCGGGGAGCTGTTTTTT.

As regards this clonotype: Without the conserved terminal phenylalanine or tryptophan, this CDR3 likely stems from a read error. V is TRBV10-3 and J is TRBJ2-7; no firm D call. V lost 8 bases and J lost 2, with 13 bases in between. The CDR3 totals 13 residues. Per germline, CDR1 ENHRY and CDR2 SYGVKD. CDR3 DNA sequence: TGTGCCATCTCTGGGGATGGACCCTACGAGCAGTACCTC. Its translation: CAISGDGPYEQYL.

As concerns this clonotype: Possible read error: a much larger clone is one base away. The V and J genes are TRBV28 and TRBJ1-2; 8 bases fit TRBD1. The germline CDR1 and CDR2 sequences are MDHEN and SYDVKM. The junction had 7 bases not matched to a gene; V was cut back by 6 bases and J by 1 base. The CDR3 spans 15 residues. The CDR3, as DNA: TGTGCCAGCAGCACCGGGACAGGACTTAACTATGGCTACACCTTC. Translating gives CASSTGTGLNYGYTF.

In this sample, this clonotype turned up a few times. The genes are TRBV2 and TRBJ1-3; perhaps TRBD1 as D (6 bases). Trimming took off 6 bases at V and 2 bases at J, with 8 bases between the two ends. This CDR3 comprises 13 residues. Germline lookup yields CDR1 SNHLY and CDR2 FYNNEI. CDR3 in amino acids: CASSGQPGNTIYF. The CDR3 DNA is TGTGCCAGCAGCGGACAGCCTGGAAACACCATATATTTT.

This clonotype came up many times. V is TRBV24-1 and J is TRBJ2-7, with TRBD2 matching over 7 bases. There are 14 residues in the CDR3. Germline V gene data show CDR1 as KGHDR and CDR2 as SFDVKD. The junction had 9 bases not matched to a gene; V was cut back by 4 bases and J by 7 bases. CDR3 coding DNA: TGTGCCACCAGTGAAGCAACTAGCGCGGCTGAGCAGTACTTC. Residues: CATSEATSAAEQYF.

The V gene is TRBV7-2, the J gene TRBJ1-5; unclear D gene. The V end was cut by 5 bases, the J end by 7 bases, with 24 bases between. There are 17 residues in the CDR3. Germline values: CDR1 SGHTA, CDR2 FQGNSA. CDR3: CASSLTTGLDHYQPQHF. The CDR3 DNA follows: TGTGCCAGCAGCCTTACGACGGGGTTGGATCACTACCAGCCCCAGCATTTT.

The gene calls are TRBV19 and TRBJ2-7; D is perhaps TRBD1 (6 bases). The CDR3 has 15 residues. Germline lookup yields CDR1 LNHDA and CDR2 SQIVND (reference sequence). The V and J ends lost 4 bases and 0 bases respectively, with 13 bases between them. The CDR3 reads CASSNNRESSYEQYF. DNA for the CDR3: TGTGCCAGTAGTAATAACAGGGAGAGCTCCTACGAGCAGTACTTC.

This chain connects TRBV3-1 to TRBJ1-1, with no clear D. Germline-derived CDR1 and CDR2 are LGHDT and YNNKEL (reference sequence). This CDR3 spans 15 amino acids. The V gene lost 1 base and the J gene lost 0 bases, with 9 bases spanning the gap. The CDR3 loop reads CASSQGLIVNTEAFF. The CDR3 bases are TGTGCCAGCAGCCAAGGGCTGATAGTGAACACTGAAGCTTTCTTT.

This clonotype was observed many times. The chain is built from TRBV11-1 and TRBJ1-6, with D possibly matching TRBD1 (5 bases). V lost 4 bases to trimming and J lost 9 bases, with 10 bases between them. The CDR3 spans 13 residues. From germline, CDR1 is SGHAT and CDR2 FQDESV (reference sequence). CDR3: CASSSQGSSPLHF. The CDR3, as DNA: TGTGCCAGCAGCTCCCAGGGAAGTTCACCCCTCCACTTT.